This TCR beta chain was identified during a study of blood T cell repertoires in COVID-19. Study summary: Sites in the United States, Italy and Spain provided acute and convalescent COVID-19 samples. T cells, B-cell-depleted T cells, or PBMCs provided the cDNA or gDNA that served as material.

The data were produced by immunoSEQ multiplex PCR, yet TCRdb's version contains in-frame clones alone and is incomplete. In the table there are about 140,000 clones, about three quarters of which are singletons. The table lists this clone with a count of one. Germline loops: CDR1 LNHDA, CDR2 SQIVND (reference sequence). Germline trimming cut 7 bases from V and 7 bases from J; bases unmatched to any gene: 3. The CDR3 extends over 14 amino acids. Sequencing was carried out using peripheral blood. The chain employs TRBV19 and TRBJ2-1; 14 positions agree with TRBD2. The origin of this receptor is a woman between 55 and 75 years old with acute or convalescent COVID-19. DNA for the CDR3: TGTGCCAGTACGACTAGCGGGAGGGGGAATGAGCAGTTCTTC. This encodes CASTTSGRGNEQFF.